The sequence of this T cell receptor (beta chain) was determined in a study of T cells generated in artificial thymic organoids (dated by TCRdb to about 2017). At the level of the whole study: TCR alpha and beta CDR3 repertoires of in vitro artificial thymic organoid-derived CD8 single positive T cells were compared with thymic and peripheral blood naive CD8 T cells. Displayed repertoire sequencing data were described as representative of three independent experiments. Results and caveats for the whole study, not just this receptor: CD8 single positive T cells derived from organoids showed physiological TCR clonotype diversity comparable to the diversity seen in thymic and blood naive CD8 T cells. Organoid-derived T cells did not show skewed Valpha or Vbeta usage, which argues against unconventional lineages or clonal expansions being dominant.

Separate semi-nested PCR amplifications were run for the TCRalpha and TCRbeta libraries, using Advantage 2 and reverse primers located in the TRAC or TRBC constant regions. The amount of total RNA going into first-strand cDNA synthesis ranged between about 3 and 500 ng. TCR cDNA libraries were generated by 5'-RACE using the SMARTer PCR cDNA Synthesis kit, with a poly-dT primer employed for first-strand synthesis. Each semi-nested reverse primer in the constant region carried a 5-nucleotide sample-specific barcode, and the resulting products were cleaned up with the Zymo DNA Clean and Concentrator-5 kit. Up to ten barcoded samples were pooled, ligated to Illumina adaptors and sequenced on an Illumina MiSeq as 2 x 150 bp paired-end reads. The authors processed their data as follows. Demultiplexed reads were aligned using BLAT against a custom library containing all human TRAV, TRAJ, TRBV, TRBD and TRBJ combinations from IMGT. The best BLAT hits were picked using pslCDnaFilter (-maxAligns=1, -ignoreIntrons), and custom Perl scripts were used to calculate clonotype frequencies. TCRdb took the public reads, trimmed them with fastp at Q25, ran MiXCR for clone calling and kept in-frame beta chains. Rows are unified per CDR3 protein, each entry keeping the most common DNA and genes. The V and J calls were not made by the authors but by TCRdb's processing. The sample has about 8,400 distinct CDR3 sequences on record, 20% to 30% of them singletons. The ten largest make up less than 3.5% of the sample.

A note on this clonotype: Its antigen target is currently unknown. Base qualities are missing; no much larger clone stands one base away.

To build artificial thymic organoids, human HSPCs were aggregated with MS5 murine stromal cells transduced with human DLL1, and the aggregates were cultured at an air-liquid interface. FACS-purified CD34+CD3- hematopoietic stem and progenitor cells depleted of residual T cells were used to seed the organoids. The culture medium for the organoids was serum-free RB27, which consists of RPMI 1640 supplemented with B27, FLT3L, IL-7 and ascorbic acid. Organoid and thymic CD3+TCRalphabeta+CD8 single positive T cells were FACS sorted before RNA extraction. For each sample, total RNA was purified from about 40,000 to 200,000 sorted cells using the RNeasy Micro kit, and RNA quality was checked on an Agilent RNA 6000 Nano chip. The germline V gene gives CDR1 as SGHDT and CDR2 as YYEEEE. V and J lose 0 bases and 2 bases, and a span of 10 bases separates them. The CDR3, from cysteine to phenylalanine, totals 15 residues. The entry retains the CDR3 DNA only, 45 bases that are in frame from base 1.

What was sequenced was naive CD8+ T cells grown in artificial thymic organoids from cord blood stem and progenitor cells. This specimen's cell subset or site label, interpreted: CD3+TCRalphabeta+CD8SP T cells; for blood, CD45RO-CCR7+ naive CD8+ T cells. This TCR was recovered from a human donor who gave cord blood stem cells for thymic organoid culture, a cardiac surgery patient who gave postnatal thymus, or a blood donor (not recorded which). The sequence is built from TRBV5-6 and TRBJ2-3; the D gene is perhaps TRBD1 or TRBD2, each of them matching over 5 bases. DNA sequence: TGTGCCAGCAGCTTGGCAGGGACGGTCACAGATACGCAGTATTTT. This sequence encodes CASSLAGTVTDTQYF.